These 29 T cell receptor beta chains share one sample of origin, sequenced in a study of OX40 agonist ivuxolimab in advanced cancers. Sequenced by immunoSEQ multiplex PCR; TCRdb stores in-frame clones only, minus some. The sample has 40,000 or so clones; 88% are singletons. The material was CD4+ or CD8+ T cells sorted from blood, obtained in a trial of the OX40 agonist ivuxolimab. The receptors derive from an adult with an advanced solid tumor such as melanoma, head and neck, liver or kidney cancer.

The chain joins TRBV11-2 to TRBJ2-5, with 9 bases that match TRBD1. V was clipped by 5 bases and J by 0 bases; unmatched bases: 7. Per the germline V gene, CDR1 is SGHAT and CDR2 is FQNNGV. This CDR3 is built from 16 residues. The DNA of the CDR3 is TGTGCCAGCAGCCCCGGGGACAGGGCTTACCAAGAGACCCAGTACTTC. Residues: CASSPGDRAYQETQYF.

V usage is TRBV7-6 and J usage is TRBJ2-2; maybe TRBD1 (6 bases). The germline V gene has CDR1 SGHVS and CDR2 FNYEAQ. V was cut by 4 bases and J by 7 bases, with 16 bases left in between. CDR3 length: 15 residues. CDR3 DNA: TGTGCCAGCAGCTCCCGGGCCGGGGACATCGGGGAGCTGTTTTTT. This codes for CASSSRAGDIGELFF.

This sequence joins TRBV6-4 and TRBJ2-1, with 10 bases that match TRBD2. Trimming removed 2 bases from V and 0 bases from J; junction bases left unmatched: 10. The germline gives CDR1 MRHNA, CDR2 SNTAGT. CDR3 length: 19 amino acids. CDR3 region: CASSDVVVAGGPSYNEQFF. The CDR3 DNA reads TGTGCCAGCAGTGACGTGGTAGTAGCGGGGGGCCCCTCCTACAATGAGCAGTTCTTC.

The V and J genes are TRBV27 and TRBJ2-7, with 7 bases that match TRBD1. CDR3 length: 17 residues. Trimming took 5 bases from V and 2 from J; bases not matched to a gene: 15. Per the germline V gene, CDR1 is MNHEY and CDR2 is SMNVEV (reference sequence). This CDR3 is CASSPLDAQGVPYEQYF. Written as DNA, the CDR3 is TGTGCCAGCAGTCCGTTAGATGCCCAGGGGGTGCCCTACGAGCAGTACTTC.

The gene calls are TRBV6-6 and TRBJ2-7; D not certain. The V gene's germline CDR1 is MNHNY and CDR2 SVGAGI (reference sequence). This CDR3 region has 10 residues. Trimming cost V 6 bases and J 4 bases, with 4 bases left between them. The CDR3 DNA reads TGTGCCAGCAGGGAATACGAGCAGTACTTC. Its translation is CASREYEQYF.

This clone was detected once. The gene calls are TRBV7-9 and TRBJ1-3, with TRBD1 matching over 7 bases. The J segment lost 8 bases and the V segment lost 3 bases, leaving 7 bases of the junction unmatched. The CDR3 is 14 amino acids. Germline-derived CDR1 and CDR2 are SEHNR and FQNEAQ (reference sequence). The CDR3 here is CASSFHRGWHTIYF. The CDR3 nucleotides are TGTGCCAGCAGCTTCCACAGGGGATGGCACACCATATATTTT.

This clone was counted a single time. The CDR3 loop reads CASSPGAGSSYNEQFF. The CDR3 DNA sequence: TGTGCCAGCAGCCCAGGCGCGGGCTCAAGCTACAATGAGCAGTTCTTC. V gene TRBV7-8 combines with J gene TRBJ2-1; the D gene is possibly TRBD2 (5 bases). The V end lost 5 bases, the J end lost 3 bases, and 17 bases lay between the germline ends. Looked up from germline, CDR1 is SGHVS and CDR2 is FQNEAQ. The CDR3 runs 16 residues.

This clone was picked up a small number of times. A much bigger clone sits one base away, suggesting this may be a read error. In the same sample, other DNA sequences code for this CDR3. The V call is TRBV28, the J call TRBJ1-1, with D possibly being TRBD1 (5 bases). Germline CDR1 reads MDHEN; CDR2 reads SYDVKM. V dropped 2 bases and J dropped 1 base, with 5 bases sitting between them. The CDR3 sequence is 13 residues long. DNA of the CDR3: TGTGCCAGCAGTTTAGGACAGAACACTGAAGCTTTCTTT. The encoded protein is CASSLGQNTEAFF.

The chain couples TRBV11-2 to TRBJ2-7; 7 nucleotides align to TRBD2. CDR1 is SGHAT and CDR2 is FQNNGV in the germline V gene. Losses at the gene ends were 2 bases for V and 0 bases for J; bases not matched to a gene: 13. There are 18 residues in the CDR3. The CDR3 nucleotides are TGTGCCAGCAGCTTACCGGCAGGGAGGGGTCGACTCTCCTACGAGCAGTACTTC. This encodes CASSLPAGRGRLSYEQYF.

The chain combines TRBV10-3 with TRBJ1-5; D gene uncertain. The V gene's germline CDR1 is ENHRY and CDR2 SYGVKD. CDR3 size: 16 residues. V lost 0 bases to trimming and J lost 2 bases, with 11 bases between them. The CDR3, as DNA: TGTGCCATCAGTGAGTCGGACGATCGAGGCAATCAGCCCCAGCATTTT. This sequence encodes CAISESDDRGNQPQHF.

J is TRBJ1-4 and V is TRBV6-5; tentatively, D is TRBD1 (6 bases). This CDR3 has 15 amino acids. Germline loops: CDR1 MNHEY, CDR2 SVGAGI. V was pared by 1 base and J by 3 bases, with 9 bases between. CDR3 in amino acids: CASSYWGAANEKLFF. The CDR3 nucleotides read TGTGCCAGCAGTTACTGGGGGGCGGCTAATGAAAAACTGTTTTTT.

The chain joins TRBV6-6 to TRBJ2-3, with no clear D. V dropped 6 bases and J dropped 2 bases, with 15 bases sitting between them. CDR3 length equals 15 residues. CDR1 and CDR2 from the germline V gene are MNHNY and SVGAGI (reference sequence). CDR3 amino acids: CASSYADWDTDTQYF. CDR3 bases: TGTGCCAGCAGCTACGCCGACTGGGACACAGATACGCAGTATTTT.

The CDR3 region is CASSLGQGITSGNTIYF. The CDR3 coding sequence is TGTGCCAGCAGCTTGGGACAGGGGATTACCTCTGGAAACACCATATATTTT. The rearrangement links TRBV5-5 to TRBJ1-3; 8 bases line up with TRBD1. The CDR3 is 17 residues long. J was trimmed by 0 bases and V by 0 bases; bases with no gene match: 5. From germline, CDR1 is SGHKS and CDR2 YYEKEE (reference sequence).

The V and J genes are TRBV2 and TRBJ2-7, with a weak D call TRBD2 (7 bases). The CDR3 contains 15 residues. Trimming removed 4 bases from V and 3 bases from J, with 16 bases in between. Germline assignment: CDR1 SNHLY and CDR2 FYNNEI. CDR3 coding DNA: TGTGCCAGCAGTGGGGGGGGCGGATCCAACTACGAGCAGTACTTC. Its translation is CASSGGGGSNYEQYF.

This chain links TRBV28 with TRBJ1-5, with no clear D. This CDR3 contains 15 residues. The germline CDR1 and CDR2 sequences are MDHEN and SYDVKM. V was shortened by 3 bases and J by 2 bases, with 11 bases between the two germline ends. CDR3 region: CASSLDPKGNQPQHF. The CDR3 DNA reads TGTGCCAGCAGTTTGGACCCGAAGGGCAATCAGCCCCAGCATTTT. The variable domain in full, completed from reference TRBV28 and TRBJ1-5, reads DVKVTQSSRYLVKRTGEKVFLECVQDMDHENMFWYRQDPGLGLRLIYFSYDVKMKEKGDIPEGYSVSREKKERFSLILESASTNQTSMYLCASSLDPKGNQPQHFGDGTRLSIL.

The chain is built from TRBV30 and TRBJ2-5; D is possibly TRBD1 or TRBD2 (5 bases each). The CDR3 spans 14 residues. CDR1 GTSNPN and CDR2 SVGIG come from the germline V gene (reference sequence). V shed 0 bases and J shed 3 bases, with 11 bases lying between them. This CDR3 reads CAWSVGRGKETQYF. CDR3 nucleotides: TGTGCCTGGAGTGTCGGCCGGGGCAAAGAGACCCAGTACTTC.

The chain recombines TRBV6-1 with TRBJ1-1; possible D gene TRBD1, 5 bases. The CDR3 sequence is 16 residues long. The V gene lost 4 bases and the J gene lost 5 bases, with 20 bases spanning the gap. Germline V gene data show CDR1 as MNHNS and CDR2 as SASEGT. The CDR3 protein is CASSVLERGLGTEAFF. The CDR3 DNA is TGTGCCAGCAGTGTTCTAGAAAGGGGACTGGGGACTGAAGCTTTCTTT.

The V gene is TRBV5-6, the J gene TRBJ2-7; D gene uncertain. This CDR3 spans 13 amino acids. Germline assignment: CDR1 SGHDT and CDR2 YYEEEE. V was cut by 0 bases and J by 4 bases, with 8 bases left in between. The CDR3 DNA follows: TGTGCCAGCAGCTTGGCACGGTTGTACGAGCAGTACTTC. Residues: CASSLARLYEQYF.

The V call is TRBV9, the J call TRBJ2-1; 9 bases align to TRBD2. Germline values: CDR1 SGDLS, CDR2 YYNGEE. J lost 7 bases, V lost 0 bases, and 5 bases had no gene match. The CDR3 spans 15 residues. The CDR3 DNA is TGTGCCAGCAGCGTAGTGGCTAGCGGGAATAATGAGCAGTTCTTC. The encoded protein is CASSVVASGNNEQFF.

The chain combines TRBV19 with TRBJ1-1; D remains unclear. The CDR3 loop spans 11 amino acids. V dropped 3 bases and J dropped 5 bases, with 4 bases sitting between them. Germline assignment: CDR1 LNHDA and CDR2 SQIVND (reference sequence). The CDR3 loop reads CASSMGTEAFF. The CDR3 region has the DNA TGTGCCAGTAGTATGGGTACTGAAGCTTTCTTT. The entire variable domain, with the rest obtained from reference TRBV19 and TRBJ1-1, is as follows: DGGITQSPKYLFRKEGQNVTLSCEQNLNHDAMYWYRQDPGQGLRLIYYSQIVNDFQKGDIAEGYSVSREKKESFPLTVTSAQKNPTAFYLCASSMGTEAFFGQGTRLTVV.

The chain carries TRBV5-1 and TRBJ2-1, with TRBD1 matching 12 bases. The CDR3 totals 16 residues. With V trimmed by 5 bases and J by 4 bases, 7 bases remained unmatched. In germline, CDR1 is SGHRS, CDR2 YFSETQ. As DNA, the CDR3 is TGCGCCAGCAGGGCCGGGACAGGGGGCATTTACAATGAGCAGTTCTTC. Amino acid sequence: CASRAGTGGIYNEQFF. Full variable domain (rest looked up from reference TRBV5-1 and TRBJ2-1): KAGVTQTPRYLIKTRGQQVTLSCSPISGHRSVSWYQQTPGQGLQFLFEYFSETQRNKGNFPGRFSGRQFSNSRSEMNVSTLELGDSALYLCASRAGTGGIYNEQFFGPGTRLTVL.

This chain uses TRBV6-4 with TRBJ1-2; D is unclear. The germline V gene encodes CDR1 MRHNA and CDR2 SNTAGT. The germline V and J ends were trimmed by 3 bases and 8 bases, with 19 bases remaining between them. The CDR3 is made up of 15 amino acids. CDR3 nucleotides: TGTGCCAGCAGTGATCGTCGGTCCTGGGCGATAGGCTACACCTTC. Translating it yields CASSDRRSWAIGYTF.

This chain connects TRBV7-8 to TRBJ2-1, with D tentatively TRBD2 (5 bases). Germline lookup yields CDR1 SGHVS and CDR2 FQNEAQ. V lost 2 bases, J lost 2 bases, and 13 bases lay in between. The CDR3 has 16 residues. CDR3 bases: TGTGCCAGCAGCTTATCTCTTGGACTGCCCTACAATGAGCAGTTCTTC. It translates to CASSLSLGLPYNEQFF. The complete variable domain, with remaining parts taken from reference TRBV7-8 and TRBJ2-1, reads GAGVSQSPRYKVAKRGQDVALRCDPISGHVSLFWYQQALGQGPEFLTYFQNEAQLDKSGLPSDRFFAERPEGSVSTLKIQRTQQEDSAVYLCASSLSLGLPYNEQFFGPGTRLTVL.

The chain recombines TRBV7-8 with TRBJ1-4; 7 bases map to TRBD1. The CDR3 extends over 15 amino acids. Germline CDR1 and CDR2: SGHVS and FQNEAQ. V shed 5 bases, J shed 7 bases, and the junction held 10 bases outside the gene matches. CDR3 amino acids: CASSPGDSFSEKLFF. The CDR3 DNA sequence: TGTGCCAGCAGCCCGGGGGACAGCTTTAGTGAAAAACTGTTTTTT.

The chain uses TRBV9 and TRBJ2-7; D is uncertain. Trimming removed 4 bases at V and 4 bases at J, with 15 bases between. From germline, CDR1 is SGDLS and CDR2 YYNGEE. There are 14 residues in the CDR3. CDR3 nucleotide sequence: TGTGCCAGCAGCCCGGAGAGGATTGGGTACGAGCAGTACTTC. Amino acids: CASSPERIGYEQYF. Looking up the rest from reference TRBV9 and TRBJ2-7 gives the full variable domain: DSGVTQTPKHLITATGQRVTLRCSPRSGDLSVYWYQQSLDQGLQFLIQYYNGEERAKGNILERFSAQQFPDLHSELNLSSLELGDSALYFCASSPERIGYEQYFGPGTRLTVT.

The chain combines TRBV5-4 with TRBJ1-2; D gene ambiguous. V was trimmed by 0 bases and J by 3 bases, leaving 9 bases between them. Germline V CDR1 and CDR2: SGHNT, YYREEE (reference sequence). The CDR3 loop spans 14 amino acids. The CDR3 DNA reads as TGTGCCAGCAGCTTGGGCCGACCATACTATGGCTACACCTTC. It yields the protein CASSLGRPYYGYTF. Combining the CDR3 with reference TRBV5-4 and TRBJ1-2 gives the whole variable domain ETGVTQSPTHLIKTRGQQVTLRCSSQSGHNTVSWYQQALGQGPQFIFQYYREEENGRGNFPPRFSGLQFPNYSSELNVNALELDDSALYLCASSLGRPYYGYTFGSGTRLTVV.

This rearrangement joins TRBV27 to TRBJ2-1; 10 bases map to TRBD2. This CDR3 has 16 residues. CDR1 is MNHEY and CDR2 is SMNVEV in the germline V gene (reference sequence). V lost 4 bases and J lost 0; bases outside the gene matches: 3. The CDR3 is CASSYLAGVSYNEQFF. The CDR3 region has the DNA TGTGCCAGCAGTTACCTAGCGGGAGTCTCCTACAATGAGCAGTTCTTC.

V gene TRBV25-1 combines with J gene TRBJ1-2; D not resolved. There are 14 residues in the CDR3. V lost 6 bases to trimming and J lost 4 bases, with 15 bases between them. CDR1 and CDR2 (germline): MGHDK, SYGVNS. The CDR3 reads CASSGEQRPYGYTF. The CDR3 bases are TGTGCCAGCAGCGGGGAGCAGAGACCCTATGGCTACACCTTC.

The chain carries TRBV27 and TRBJ1-1; perhaps TRBD1 as D (5 bases). Germline V gives CDR1 MNHEY, CDR2 SMNVEV (reference sequence). V was shortened by 7 bases and J by 4 bases, with 16 bases between the two germline ends. The CDR3 consists of 14 residues. For the CDR3, the DNA is TGTGCCAGCAATTCGGGAGGGACTGTCACTGAAGCTTTCTTT. Translation gives CASNSGGTVTEAFF.